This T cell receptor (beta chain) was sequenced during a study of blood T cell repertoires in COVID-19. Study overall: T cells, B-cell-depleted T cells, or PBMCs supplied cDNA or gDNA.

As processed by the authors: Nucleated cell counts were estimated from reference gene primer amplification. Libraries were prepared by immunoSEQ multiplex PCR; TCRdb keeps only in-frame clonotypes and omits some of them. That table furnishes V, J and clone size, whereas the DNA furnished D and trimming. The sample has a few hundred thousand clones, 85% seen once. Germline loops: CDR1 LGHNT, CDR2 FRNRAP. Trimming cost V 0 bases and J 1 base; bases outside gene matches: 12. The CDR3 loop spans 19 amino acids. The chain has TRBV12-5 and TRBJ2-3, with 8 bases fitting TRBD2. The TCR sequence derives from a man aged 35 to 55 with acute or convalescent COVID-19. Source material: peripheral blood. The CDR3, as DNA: TGTGCTAGTGGTTTGGTACATCTGCCTAGCGGGTCGGGCACAGATACGCAGTATTTT. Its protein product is CASGLVHLPSGSGTDTQYF.